This T cell receptor beta chain was recovered during a study of shared clonotypes between healthy human individuals. In the study overall: For every donor, three CD4 naive, three CD4 memory, two CD8 naive and one CD8 memory plates were used. General observations from the study: Compared with clonotypes that all four donors shared, non-shared clonotypes had lower generation probabilities.

Per germline, CDR1 SGHVS and CDR2 FNYEAQ. V lost 5 bases to trimming and J lost 2 bases, with 18 bases between them. This CDR3 comprises 16 residues. Authors' data handling: Junction-only sequences without quality scores were provided by ImmunoSEQ, so filtering was different. Produced via immunoSEQ multiplex PCR; TCRdb's table is partial and in-frame only. That table supplies the V and J calls and clone size; D and trimming were determined from the DNA. The table has some 2.3 million clones, over 85% seen once. A word on this clone: Its target is unknown.

Sequenced: naive CD4+ T cells from PBMCs. Subset described: CD45RA+ positively selected. The sequence was obtained from a man between 18 and 35 years old in good health. Some clones in this sample may be carry-over from other donors' samples. The rearrangement joins TRBV7-6 to TRBJ2-5, with D perhaps TRBD1 (6 bases). The CDR3 spells CASSLQSYDRQETQYF. For the CDR3, the DNA is TGTGCCAGCAGCCTGCAAAGTTACGACAGGCAAGAGACCCAGTACTTC.